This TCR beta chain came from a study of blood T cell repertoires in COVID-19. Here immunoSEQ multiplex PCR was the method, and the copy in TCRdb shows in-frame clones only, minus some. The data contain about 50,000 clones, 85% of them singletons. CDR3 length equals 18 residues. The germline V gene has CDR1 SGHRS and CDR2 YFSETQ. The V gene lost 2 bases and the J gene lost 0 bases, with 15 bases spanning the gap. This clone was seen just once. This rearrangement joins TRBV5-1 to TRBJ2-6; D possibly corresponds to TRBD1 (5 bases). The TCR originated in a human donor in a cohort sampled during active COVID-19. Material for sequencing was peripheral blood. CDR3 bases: TGCGCCAGCAGCTTTAAGGGGCCCCGATACTCTGGGGCCAACGTCCTGACTTTC. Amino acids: CASSFKGPRYSGANVLTF.